There are a few counts of the clone carrying this T cell receptor beta chain. The entry originates in a study of T-cell memory formation after mild COVID-19. Germline V gene lookup returns CDR1 LNHNV and CDR2 YYDKDF (reference sequence). There are 15 residues in the CDR3. Between the trimmed V and J ends, which lost 4 bases and 0 bases, there was a span of 7 bases. MiXCR was run by TCRdb on the 5' RACE reads, yielding one entry per CDR3 protein. The sample yields 500,000 to 600,000 distinct CDR3 sequences, roughly 18% seen once. The sequenced sample was PBMCs or a T cell subset sorted from them (not recorded which). The J gene is TRBJ2-6, the V gene TRBV15; no definite D call. The receptor was isolated from an adult woman who had mild COVID-19 (a few samples of this study predate the infection). Cell type and time point are not known. As DNA, the CDR3 is TGTGCCACCAGCACCCACAACTCTGGGGCCAACGTCCTGACTTTC. Its protein is CATSTHNSGANVLTF.